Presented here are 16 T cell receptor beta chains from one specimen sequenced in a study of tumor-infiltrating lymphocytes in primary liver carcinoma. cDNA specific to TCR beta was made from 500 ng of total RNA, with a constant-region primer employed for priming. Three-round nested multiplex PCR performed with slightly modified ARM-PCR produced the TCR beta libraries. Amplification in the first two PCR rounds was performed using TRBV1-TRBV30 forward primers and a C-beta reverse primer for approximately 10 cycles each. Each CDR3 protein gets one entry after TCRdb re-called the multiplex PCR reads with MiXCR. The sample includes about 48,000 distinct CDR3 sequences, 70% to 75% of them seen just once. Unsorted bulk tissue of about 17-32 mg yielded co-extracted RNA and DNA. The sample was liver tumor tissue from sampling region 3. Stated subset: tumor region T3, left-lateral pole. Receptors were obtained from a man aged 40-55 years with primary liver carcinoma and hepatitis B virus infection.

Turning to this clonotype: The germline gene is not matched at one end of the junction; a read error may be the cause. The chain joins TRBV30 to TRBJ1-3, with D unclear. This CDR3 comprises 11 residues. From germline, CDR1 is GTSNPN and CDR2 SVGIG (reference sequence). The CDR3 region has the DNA TGTGCCTGTAGTGTAGGAAACACCATATATTTT. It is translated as CACSVGNTIYF.

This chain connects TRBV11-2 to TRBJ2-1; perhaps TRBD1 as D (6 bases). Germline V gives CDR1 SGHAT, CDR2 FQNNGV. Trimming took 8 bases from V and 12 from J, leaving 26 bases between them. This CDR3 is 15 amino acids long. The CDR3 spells CASVLGYLPGHGQFF. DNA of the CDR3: TGTGCCAGCGTACTAGGGTACCTCCCGGGACATGGGCAGTTCTTC.

This chain's CDR3 is CAWSSSSGRAWGDTQYF. CDR3 bases: TGTGCCTGGAGTAGCTCTAGCGGGAGGGCCTGGGGAGATACGCAGTATTTT. The rearrangement uses TRBV30 and TRBJ2-3, with TRBD2 identical over 12 bases. Unmatched junction bases numbered 11, after V lost 2 bases and J lost 5 bases. The V gene's germline CDR1 is GTSNPN and CDR2 SVGIG (reference sequence). The CDR3 consists of 17 residues. The variable domain in full, completed from reference TRBV30 and TRBJ2-3, reads SQTIHQWPATLVQPVGSPLSLECTVEGTSNPNLYWYRQAAGRGLQLLFYSVGIGQISSEVPQNLSASRPQDRQFILSSKKLLLSDSGFYLCAWSSSSGRAWGDTQYFGPGTRLTVL.

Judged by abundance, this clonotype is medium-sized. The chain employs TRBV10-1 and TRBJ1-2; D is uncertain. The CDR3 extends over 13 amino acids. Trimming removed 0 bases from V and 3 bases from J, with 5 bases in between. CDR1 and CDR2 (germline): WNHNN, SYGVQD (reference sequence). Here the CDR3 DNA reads TGCGCCAGCAGTGAGTCAAGGGACTATGGCTACACCTTC. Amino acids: CASSESRDYGYTF.

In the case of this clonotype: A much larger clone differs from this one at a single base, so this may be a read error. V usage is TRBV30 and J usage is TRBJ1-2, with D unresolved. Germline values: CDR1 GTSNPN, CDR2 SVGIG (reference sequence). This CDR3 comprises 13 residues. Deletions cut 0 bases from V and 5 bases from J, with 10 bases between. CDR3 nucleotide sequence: TGTGCCTGGAGTGTTGGGGAACCTTATGGCTACACCTTC. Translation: CAWSVGEPYGYTF.

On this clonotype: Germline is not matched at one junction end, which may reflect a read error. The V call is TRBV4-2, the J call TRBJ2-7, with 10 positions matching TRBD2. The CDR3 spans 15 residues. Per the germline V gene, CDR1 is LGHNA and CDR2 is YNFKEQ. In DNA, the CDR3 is TGTGCCAGCTGCCAGACAGCGGGAGGGACCTACGAGCAGTACTTC. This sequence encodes CASCQTAGGTYEQYF.

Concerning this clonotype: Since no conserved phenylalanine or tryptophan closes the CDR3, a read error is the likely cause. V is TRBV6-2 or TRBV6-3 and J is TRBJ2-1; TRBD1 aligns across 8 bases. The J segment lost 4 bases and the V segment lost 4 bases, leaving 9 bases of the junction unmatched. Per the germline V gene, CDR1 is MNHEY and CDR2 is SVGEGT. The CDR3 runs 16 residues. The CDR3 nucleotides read TGTGCCAGCAGTTCGACCACAGGACAGGGATACAATGAGCAGTTCTCC. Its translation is CASSSTTGQGYNEQFS.

This CDR3 is CASRLAGLGKNIQYF. In nucleotides, the CDR3 is TGTGCCAGCAGACTAGCGGGACTCGGCAAAAACATTCAGTACTTC. The V and J genes are TRBV2 and TRBJ2-4; 10 bases agree with TRBD2. Unmatched junction bases numbered 5, after V lost 6 bases and J lost 3 bases. Per the germline V gene, CDR1 is SNHLY and CDR2 is FYNNEI. The CDR3 is made up of 15 amino acids. The full variable domain, its missing parts supplied by reference TRBV2 and TRBJ2-4, is EPEVTQTPSHQVTQMGQEVILRCVPISNHLYFYWYRQILGQKVEFLVSFYNNEISEKSEIFDDQFSVERPDGSNFTLKIRSTKLEDSAMYFCASRLAGLGKNIQYFGAGTRLSVL.

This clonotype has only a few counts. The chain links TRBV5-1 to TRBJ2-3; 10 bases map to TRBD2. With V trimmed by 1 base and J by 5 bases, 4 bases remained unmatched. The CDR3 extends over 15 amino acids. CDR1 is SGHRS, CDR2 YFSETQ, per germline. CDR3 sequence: CASSLLAGGIDTQYF. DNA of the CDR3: TGCGCCAGCAGCTTGTTAGCGGGAGGCATAGATACGCAGTATTTT.

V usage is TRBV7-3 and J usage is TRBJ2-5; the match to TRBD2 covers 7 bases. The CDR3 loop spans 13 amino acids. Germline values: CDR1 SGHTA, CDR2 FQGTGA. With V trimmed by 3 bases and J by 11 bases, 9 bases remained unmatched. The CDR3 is CASSFPGDYQQYF. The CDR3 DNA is TGTGCCAGCAGCTTCCCCGGGGACTACCAGCAGTACTTC.

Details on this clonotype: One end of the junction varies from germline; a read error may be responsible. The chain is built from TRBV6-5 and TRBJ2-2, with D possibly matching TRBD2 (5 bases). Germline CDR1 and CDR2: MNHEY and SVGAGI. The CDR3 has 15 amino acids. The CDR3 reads CASSYAVDDTGELFF. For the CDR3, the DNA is TGTGCTAGCAGTTACGCAGTGGACGACACCGGGGAGCTGTTCTTT.

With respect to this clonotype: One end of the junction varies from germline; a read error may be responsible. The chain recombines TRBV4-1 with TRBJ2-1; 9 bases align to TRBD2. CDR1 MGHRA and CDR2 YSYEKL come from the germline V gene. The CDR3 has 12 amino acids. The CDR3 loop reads CASSQAGGEQIF. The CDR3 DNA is TGCGCCAGCAGTCAAGCGGGAGGTGAGCAGATCTTC.

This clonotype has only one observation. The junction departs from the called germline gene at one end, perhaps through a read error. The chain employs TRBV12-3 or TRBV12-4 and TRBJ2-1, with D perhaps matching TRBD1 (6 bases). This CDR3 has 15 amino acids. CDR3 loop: CASSPTRTDDNEQLF. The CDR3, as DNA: TGTGCCAGCAGCCCCACCAGGACAGATGACAATGAGCAGCTCTTC.

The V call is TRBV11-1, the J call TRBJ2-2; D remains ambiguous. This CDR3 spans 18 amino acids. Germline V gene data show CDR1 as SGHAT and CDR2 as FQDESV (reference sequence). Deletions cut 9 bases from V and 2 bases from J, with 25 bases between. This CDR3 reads CASSLLSIGDANTGELFF. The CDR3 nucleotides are TGTGCCAGTAGCCTTTTGTCGATAGGAGACGCAAACACCGGGGAGCTGTTTTTT.

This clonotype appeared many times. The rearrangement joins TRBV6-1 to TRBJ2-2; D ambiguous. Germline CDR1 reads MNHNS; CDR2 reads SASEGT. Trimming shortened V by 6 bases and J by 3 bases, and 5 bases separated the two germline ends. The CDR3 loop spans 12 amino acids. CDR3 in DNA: TGTGCCAGCAGGCCCGACACCGGGGAGCTGTTTTTT. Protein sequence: CASRPDTGELFF.

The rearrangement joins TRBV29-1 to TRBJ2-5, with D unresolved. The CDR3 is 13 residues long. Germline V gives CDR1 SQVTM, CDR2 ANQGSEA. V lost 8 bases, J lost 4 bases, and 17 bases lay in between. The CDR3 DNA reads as TGCAGCTTTGGGCTGGGTTCGGGAGAGACCCAGTACTTC. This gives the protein CSFGLGSGETQYF.